What follows describes a single T cell receptor beta chain. Its antigen is not identified. The record originates from a study of T cell responses to AZD1222 COVID-19 vaccine. About the research overall: Second doses at about 4 or about 12 weeks were pooled. Broader study findings: Donors in the cohort were predominantly white British and more often female, and clonal diversity was possibly underestimated. Targets within unmutated variant regions were reportedly found for nearly half of spike-specific TCRs.

The CDR3 length is 15 residues. The V gene end was trimmed by 5 bases and the J gene end by 1 base; junction bases not matched to a gene: 8. Germline V CDR1 and CDR2: MDHEN, SYDVKM. TCRdb's copy holds only in-frame clones and misses some; the assay was immunoSEQ multiplex PCR. The top ten hold 0.5% to 0.65% of the sample, which has around 250,000 clones, approximately 93% seen once. This sample comprised peripheral blood, obtained on day 0 of AZD1222 vaccination. This TCR was sampled from an adult in good health. The chain has TRBV28 and TRBJ2-7, with TRBD2 identical over 7 bases. The CDR3 sequence is CASSAASGESYEQYF. The CDR3 DNA follows: TGTGCCAGCAGTGCGGCGAGCGGGGAATCCTACGAGCAGTACTTC.